This TCR beta chain was captured in a study of cytomegalovirus exposure and HLA in healthy donors. The study ran its PCR with 60 Vbeta and 13 Jbeta primers. Profiling relied on immunoSEQ multiplex PCR, and the TCRdb table lists in-frame clones only, not all of them. The table lists roughly 120,000 clones, 79% of them singletons, with 2.5% to 3% in the top ten. This TCR was sampled from a woman aged 18 to 35 in good health and CMV-seropositive. Sequenced material: PBMCs.

CDR3 in DNA: TGTGCCAGCAGCGTAGACGGGAGTGGATCCTACAATGAGCAGTTCTTC. Amino acids: CASSVDGSGSYNEQFF. The rearrangement links TRBV9 to TRBJ2-1, with TRBD2 as a possible D gene (6 bases). This CDR3 has 16 amino acids. Trimming pared 0 bases from V and 1 base from J, leaving 11 bases between. Per the germline V gene, CDR1 is SGDLS and CDR2 is YYNGEE.